The next 11 T cell receptor beta chains were all read from a single sample in a study of shared clonotypes between healthy human individuals. The assay was immunoSEQ multiplex PCR, and TCRdb's table has in-frame clones only and misses some. The profile covers 2 million to 2.5 million clones, with roughly 94% appearing a single time and 0.1% to 0.15% taken by the ten largest. The sequenced sample was naive CD4+ T cells sorted from blood. As for subset: CD45RA+ positively selected. Source of these receptors: a man between 18 and 35 years old in good health.

The J gene is TRBJ2-5, the V gene TRBV14; D perhaps matches TRBD2 (5 bases). The CDR3 has 14 amino acids. With 2 bases removed from V and 4 bases from J, the gap between germline ends came to 11 bases. CDR1 is SGHDN, CDR2 FVKESK, per germline. In DNA form, the CDR3 reads TGTGCCAGCAGCCAACCCAGGACTGCAGAGACCCAGTACTTC. Its translation is CASSQPRTAETQYF.

DNA of the CDR3: TGTGCCAGTATCGCCCCTACCCAATATGGCTACACCTTC. Protein sequence: CASIAPTQYGYTF. V and J are TRBV19 and TRBJ1-2; D unclear. Deletions cut 7 bases from V and 5 bases from J, with 14 bases between. CDR1 is LNHDA and CDR2 is SQIVND in the germline V gene (reference sequence). CDR3 length: 13 residues.

This clone has just one count. The V gene is TRBV5-1, the J gene TRBJ2-2; D unclear. The CDR3 spans 16 residues. The V end lost 1 base, the J end lost 4 bases, and 14 bases lay between the germline ends. CDR1 is SGHRS, CDR2 YFSETQ, per germline. The CDR3, as DNA: TGCGCCAGCAGCTTGTGGCGGCTTGTGAGCACCGGGGAGCTGTTTTTT. The encoded protein is CASSLWRLVSTGELFF.

This chain connects TRBV19 to TRBJ1-4; 8 bases align to TRBD1. Germline-derived CDR1 and CDR2 are LNHDA and SQIVND (reference sequence). CDR3 length: 14 amino acids. Unmatched junction bases numbered 9, after V lost 7 bases and J lost 8 bases. CDR3 nucleotides: TGTGCCAGTACCCGGACAGGGAATTACGAAAAACTGTTTTTT. This translates into CASTRTGNYEKLFF. The variable domain in full, with the rest retrieved from reference TRBV19 and TRBJ1-4, is DGGITQSPKYLFRKEGQNVTLSCEQNLNHDAMYWYRQDPGQGLRLIYYSQIVNDFQKGDIAEGYSVSREKKESFPLTVTSAQKNPTAFYLCASTRTGNYEKLFFGSGTQLSVL.

The genes are TRBV18 and TRBJ1-2; D uncertain. Germline CDR1 is KGHSH and CDR2 is LQKENI. The CDR3 is 14 residues long. Trimming left V 2 bases short and J 8 bases short, with 15 bases between. This CDR3 reads CASSPAKPAEGYTF. The CDR3 nucleotides read TGTGCCAGCTCACCAGCAAAGCCCGCCGAGGGCTACACCTTC.

As regards this clone: Other DNA variants within this sample encode the same CDR3. The genes are TRBV18 and TRBJ1-2, with 7 bases identical to TRBD1. The V segment lost 1 base and the J segment 3 bases; nucleotides outside the gene matches: 2. The CDR3 runs 14 residues. Germline CDR1 and CDR2: KGHSH and LQKENI. The CDR3 DNA follows: TGTGCCAGCTCACCACTTACAGGGGACTATGGCTACACCTTC. Amino acids: CASSPLTGDYGYTF. Supplemented by reference TRBV18 and TRBJ1-2, the full variable domain reads NAGVMQNPRHLVRRRGQEARLRCSPMKGHSHVYWYRQLPEEGLKFMVYLQKENIIDESGMPKERFSAEFPKEGPSILRIQQVVRGDSAAYFCASSPLTGDYGYTFGSGTRLTVV.

This rearrangement joins TRBV5-1 to TRBJ2-5; possibly TRBD2 for D (5 bases). The CDR3 runs to 14 residues. V lost 4 bases to trimming and J lost 0 bases, with 10 bases between them. Germline V lookup: CDR1 SGHRS, CDR2 YFSETQ. The CDR3 loop is CASSRWTDQETQYF. DNA of the CDR3: TGCGCCAGCAGCAGATGGACTGACCAAGAGACCCAGTACTTC. The full variable domain, rest sourced from reference TRBV5-1 and TRBJ2-5, is KAGVTQTPRYLIKTRGQQVTLSCSPISGHRSVSWYQQTPGQGLQFLFEYFSETQRNKGNFPGRFSGRQFSNSRSEMNVSTLELGDSALYLCASSRWTDQETQYFGPGTRLLVL.

The rearrangement joins TRBV28 to TRBJ2-5; D is perhaps TRBD1 (5 bases). The germline gives CDR1 MDHEN, CDR2 SYDVKM. The CDR3 sequence is 15 residues long. V was cut by 5 bases and J by 0 bases, with 13 bases left in between. CDR3 protein: CASSPDTRYQETQYF. The CDR3 DNA is TGTGCCAGCAGTCCGGACACCCGGTACCAAGAGACCCAGTACTTC. The whole variable domain, remainder taken from reference TRBV28 and TRBJ2-5, is DVKVTQSSRYLVKRTGEKVFLECVQDMDHENMFWYRQDPGLGLRLIYFSYDVKMKEKGDIPEGYSVSREKKERFSLILESASTNQTSMYLCASSPDTRYQETQYFGPGTRLLVL.

This chain links TRBV5-4 with TRBJ2-2, with TRBD2 matching over 8 bases. The germline V gene has CDR1 SGHNT and CDR2 YYREEE (reference sequence). With V trimmed by 4 bases and J by 6 bases, 14 bases remained unmatched. The CDR3 runs 17 residues. The CDR3 DNA reads as TGTGCCAGCAGCCCCGGGGTCGCGGGAGGACTTGCCGGGGAGCTGTTTTTT. This codes for CASSPGVAGGLAGELFF.

Only a few counts were recorded for this clone. The rearrangement links TRBV18 to TRBJ1-2; no definite D call. V shed 0 bases and J shed 1 base, with 6 bases lying between them. Germline values: CDR1 KGHSH, CDR2 LQKENI. The CDR3 runs 14 residues. The CDR3 loop is CASSPPTDNYGYTF. CDR3 sequence (DNA): TGTGCCAGCTCACCACCGACGGATAACTATGGCTACACCTTC.

A remark on this clone: Other DNA sequences in the sample encode the same CDR3. The V gene is TRBV7-2, the J gene TRBJ2-7; 11 positions agree with TRBD2. CDR3 length equals 14 residues. Looked up from germline, CDR1 is SGHTA and CDR2 is FQGNSA. Germline trimming cut 5 bases from V and 4 bases from J; bases unmatched to any gene: 4. CDR3 in DNA: TGTGCCAGCAGCACGGGACTAGCGGTTTACGAGCAGTACTTC. Translation: CASSTGLAVYEQYF. The full variable domain, its missing parts supplied by reference TRBV7-2 and TRBJ2-7, is GAGVSQSPSNKVTEKGKDVELRCDPISGHTALYWYRQSLGQGLEFLIYFQGNSAPDKSGLPSDRFSAERTGGSVSTLTIQRTQQEDSAVYLCASSTGLAVYEQYFGPGTRLTVT.